This is a list of T cell receptor beta chains from one sample in a study of sequential checkpoint blockade in melanoma. Some clones are missing from TCRdb's copy, which holds only in-frame ones; the method was immunoSEQ multiplex PCR. The data contain 9,000 to 10,000 clones, roughly 78% of them singletons. The sequencing used CD8+ T cells sorted from blood (inferred from file names), collected from a patient given nivolumab and ipilimumab in sequence. Receptors were obtained from a human donor with melanoma. The CDR3 runs from the conserved cysteine through the conserved F or W. Fields, in order: clone size, J gene, V gene, D gene, CDR3 length, CDR3 DNA, CDR3 protein. D genes are given only for firm matches. Where a row states a size, it is once, few, many or the class of an expanded clone; other rows omit it.

>NA|TRBJ2-6|TRBV7-8|TRBD1|17
TGTGCCAGCAGCTTCCCGGACAGGATCTCTGGGGCCAACGTCCTGACTTTC
CASSFPDRISGANVLTF
>NA|TRBJ2-3|TRBV27|TRBD2|16
TGTGCCAGCAGTTCAAGGACTAGCGGGAGAACAGATACGCAGTATTTT
CASSSRTSGRTDTQYF
>NA|TRBJ2-1|TRBV4-1|NA|15
TGCGCCAGCAGACAGCGGGCGAGCTCCTACAATGAGCAGTTCTTC
CASRQRASSYNEQFF
>NA|TRBJ2-7|TRBV7-6|NA|14
TGTGCCAGCAGCTGGGGGTCGGGGGAGGAAGAGCAGTACTTC
CASSWGSGEEEQYF
>once|TRBJ2-1|TRBV19|NA|15
TGTGCCAGTCGGCTGGGGCAGGGCTACTACAATGAGCAGTTCTTC
CASRLGQGYYNEQFF
>NA|TRBJ2-1|TRBV6-5|NA|13
TGTGCCAGCAGTTTGGACTCCCTAAATGAGCAGTTCTTC
CASSLDSLNEQFF
>once|TRBJ1-4|TRBV7-6|NA|14
TGTGCCAGCAGCCCCTTTGGGGGCCGTGAAAAACTGTTTTTT
CASSPFGGREKLFF
>NA|TRBJ2-5|TRBV7-9|NA|16
TGTGCCAGCAGCTATACTCCCGGGGAGGGGGTAGAGACCCAGTACTTC
CASSYTPGEGVETQYF
>NA|TRBJ2-1|TRBV14|TRBD2|18
TGTGCCAGCAGCCAAGCCCCCTCGGGACTAGCGGGAGGCAATGAGCAGTTCTTC
CASSQAPSGLAGGNEQFF
>once|TRBJ2-7|TRBV19|TRBD2|13
TGTGCCAGTAGTACTAGCGGGACCAACGAGCAGTACTTC
CASSTSGTNEQYF
>NA|TRBJ1-5|TRBV6-5|NA|16
TGTGCCAGCAGTTACTCGGTAGATCCTAGCAATCAGCCCCAGCATTTT
CASSYSVDPSNQPQHF
>NA|TRBJ2-1|TRBV4-3|NA|16
TGCGCCAGCAGCTGGGGGGAGCCGAGGACCACGGGTGAGCAGTTCTTC
CASSWGEPRTTGEQFF
>once|TRBJ2-5|TRBV7-6|TRBD2|16
TGTGCCAGCAGCTTAAGTGATCGGGGGGTGATCGAGACCCAGTACTTC
CASSLSDRGVIETQYF
>few|TRBJ1-2|TRBV6-1|NA|14
TGTGCCAGCAGCAGCGTGGGGGGGTCCTATGGCTACACCTTC
CASSSVGGSYGYTF
>once|TRBJ2-7|TRBV6-5|TRBD1|14
TGTGCCAGCAGCCCCGTCGCAGGGGGCAACGAGCAGTACTTC
CASSPVAGGNEQYF
>NA|TRBJ2-1|TRBV4-1|NA|14
TGCGCCAGCAGCCAAGAGGGGAGGTACAATGAGCAGTTCTTC
CASSQEGRYNEQFF
>once|TRBJ2-1|TRBV5-4|TRBD2|17
TGTGCCAGCAGCTCCGACTGGACTAGCGGGCCTAACAATGAGCAGTTCTTC
CASSSDWTSGPNNEQFF
>NA|TRBJ2-2|TRBV28|TRBD1|17
TGTGCCAGCACCCCCAGGAGGCGGGACAGGGTAACCGGGGAGCTGTTTTTT
CASTPRRRDRVTGELFF
>few|TRBJ1-4|TRBV10-2|NA|14
TGCGCCAGCAGTGCGTCTTTAGACTTCGGAAAACTGTTTTTT
CASSASLDFGKLFF
>NA|TRBJ1-1|TRBV7-9|NA|12
TGTGCCAGCAGCTTAGACAGGGTAGGAGCTTTCTTT
CASSLDRVGAFF
>NA|TRBJ1-1|TRBV27|NA|13
TGTGCCAGCAGTTTGGGGCCGAACACTGAAGCTTTCTTT
CASSLGPNTEAFF
>NA|TRBJ1-6|TRBV6-4|TRBD1|15
TGTGCCAGCACCATAGAGGGGGCAGGGAATTCACCCCTCCACTTT
CASTIEGAGNSPLHF
>NA|TRBJ1-6|TRBV5-6|TRBD1|15
TGTGCCAGCGGCCTCTGGGACAGGGGGAATTCACCCCTCCACTTT
CASGLWDRGNSPLHF
>NA|TRBJ1-4|TRBV6-1|TRBD1|15
TGTGCCAGCAGTGAAGCGGCGGGGACAGGGGAGAAACTGTTTTTT
CASSEAAGTGEKLFF
>NA|TRBJ2-7|TRBV2|TRBD2|17
TGTGCCAGCAGTGAAGCGCTTCTCGCGGGGGATGCCTACGAGCAGTACTTC
CASSEALLAGDAYEQYF
>few|TRBJ1-4|TRBV5-1|TRBD1|17
TGCGCCAGCAGCCCCGAGGGGACAGGCAAGCTAAATGAAAAACTGTTTTTT
CASSPEGTGKLNEKLFF
>NA|TRBJ2-5|TRBV7-9|TRBD1|13
TGTGCCAGCAGCTACAGGGGTGGCGAGACCCAGTACTTC
CASSYRGGETQYF
>NA|TRBJ2-1|TRBV7-2|TRBD2|16
TGTGCCAGCATCGTGACTAGCGGGGGAATTAGGGATGAGCAGTTCTTC
CASIVTSGGIRDEQFF
>NA|TRBJ2-3|TRBV27|TRBD2|15
TGTGCCAGCAGTTTCCTAGCGGGGGGGCCAGATACGCAGTATTTT
CASSFLAGGPDTQYF
>few|TRBJ2-7|TRBV7-9|NA|13
TGTGCCAGCAGCCCCAAAAGCGAGTACGAGCAGTACTTC
CASSPKSEYEQYF
>NA|TRBJ2-2|TRBV5-6|NA|16
TGTGCCAGCAGCTTGGTGCAGGGTCTGAACACCGGGGAGCTGTTTTTT
CASSLVQGLNTGELFF
>NA|TRBJ2-3|TRBV30|TRBD1|16
TGTGCCTGGAGTGCAGGCTCAGGGGGCGCGGAAGATACGCAGTATTTT
CAWSAGSGGAEDTQYF
>NA|TRBJ2-2|TRBV5-6|TRBD1|18
TGTGCCAGCAGCTTGGACTTTAGACAGGGAATGAACACCGGGGAGCTGTTTTTT
CASSLDFRQGMNTGELFF
>NA|TRBJ2-1|TRBV15|NA|13
TGTGCCACCAGCGGAGGCGGCTTCAATGAGCAGTTCTTC
CATSGGGFNEQFF
>NA|TRBJ2-3|TRBV27|TRBD2|14
TGTGCCAGCCGCAGCGGGAGTATCACAGATACGCAGTATTTT
CASRSGSITDTQYF
>few|TRBJ2-5|TRBV4-3|TRBD1|15
TGCGCCAGCAGCCAAGAGGGGACAGTGTGGGAGACCCAGTACTTC
CASSQEGTVWETQYF
>NA|TRBJ2-2|TRBV9|TRBD2|17
TGTGCCAGCAGCCCAGGGCTAGCGGGGGCGAACACCGGGGAGCTGTTTTTT
CASSPGLAGANTGELFF
>NA|TRBJ2-2|TRBV4-1|NA|16
TGCGCCAGCAGCCAATGGGACACCCCGAACACCGGGGAGCTGTTTTTT
CASSQWDTPNTGELFF
>few|TRBJ1-1|TRBV10-3|NA|15
TGTGCCATCAGTGAGGAGAGGACAGTGAACACTGAAGCTTTCTTT
CAISEERTVNTEAFF
>NA|TRBJ2-3|TRBV30|TRBD1|15
TGTGCCTGGGAACCCGGGACAGATAGCACAGATACGCAGTATTTT
CAWEPGTDSTDTQYF
>NA|TRBJ2-3|TRBV5-4|NA|13
TGTGCCAGCAGCTTTGGAGAAACAGATACGCAGTATTTT
CASSFGETDTQYF
>NA|TRBJ1-2|TRBV6-5|NA|14
TGTGCCAGCAGCCAGCTAACAGGGAACTATGGCTACACCTTC
CASSQLTGNYGYTF
>few|TRBJ1-1|TRBV11-2|TRBD1|14
TGTGCCAGCAGCACACGGGACAGGGGCTTTGAAGCTTTCTTT
CASSTRDRGFEAFF
>few|TRBJ1-2|TRBV27|NA|16
TGTGCCAGCAGTTTAATATACGGAGAGGAGAACTATGGCTACACCTTC
CASSLIYGEENYGYTF
>once|TRBJ2-1|TRBV19|NA|15
TGTGCCAGTAGTATAGTTGCAGGGTTCTACAATGAGCAGTTCTTC
CASSIVAGFYNEQFF
>NA|TRBJ1-2|TRBV19|NA|13
TGTGCCGCCAGCACGTCAGGCATCTATGGCTACACCTTC
CAASTSGIYGYTF
>NA|TRBJ2-7|TRBV20-1|NA|11
TGCAGTGCCCCCATCGGGTACGAGCAGTACTTC
CSAPIGYEQYF
>few|TRBJ2-7|TRBV6-5|NA|13
TGTGCCAGCAGCCAACAGGCTGAGTACGAGCAGTACTTC
CASSQQAEYEQYF
>NA|TRBJ2-7|TRBV19|NA|11
TGTGCCAGTAGTTTCGGGAACGAGCAGTACTTC
CASSFGNEQYF
>NA|TRBJ2-7|TRBV4-1|NA|15
TGCGCCAGCAGCCAAGATAGAGGGAAGAGGGACGAGCAGTACTTC
CASSQDRGKRDEQYF
>NA|TRBJ2-3|TRBV19|TRBD2|14
TGTGCCAGTAGTTTAGCGGGAGGCACAGATACGCAGTATTTT
CASSLAGGTDTQYF
>NA|TRBJ2-5|TRBV7-9|NA|14
TGTGCCAGCAGTCCCCGGACGGGGACTGAGACCCAGTACTTC
CASSPRTGTETQYF
>NA|TRBJ2-7|TRBV10-3|NA|14
TGTGCCTCAAGACCGGGGGGCCAAGACTACGAGCAGTACTTC
CASRPGGQDYEQYF
>NA|TRBJ1-6|TRBV4-1|NA|15
TGCGCCAGCAGCCAAGACGGACAGAGAAATTCACCCCTCCACTTT
CASSQDGQRNSPLHF